This T cell receptor (beta chain) was retrieved from a study of shared clonotypes between healthy human individuals. On this clone: Its antigen is not identified.

In replicate PCRs of sorted subsets, approximately 210 ng DNA, about 30,000 T cell genomes, was used. Libraries were prepared by immunoSEQ multiplex PCR; TCRdb keeps only in-frame clonotypes and omits some of them. Here the sample spans around 2.1 million clones, roughly 95% being singletons. Study findings and constraints: Naive subsets typically showed greater estimated richness than memory subsets. Non-shared clonotypes displayed generation probabilities falling below those of clonotypes present in all four donors.

The sequence was collected from a man between 18 and 29 years old in good health. Sequenced sample: naive CD4+ T cells sorted from blood. Subset described: CD45RA+ positively selected.

In DNA, the CDR3 is TGTGCCAGCAGTTACTTAGCGGGGGGGCTGGGGGAGCAGTACTTC. Encoded protein: CASSYLAGGLGEQYF. The V gene is TRBV6-6, the J gene TRBJ2-7; 11 nucleotides line up with TRBD2. The CDR3 has 15 amino acids. In germline, CDR1 is MNHNY, CDR2 SVGAGI (reference sequence). V lost 1 base, J lost 7 bases, and 6 bases stayed unmatched.